This T cell receptor beta chain was observed in a study of cytomegalovirus exposure and HLA in healthy donors (dated by TCRdb to 2015 to 2018). About the full investigation: An earlier analysis of approximately 640 of the donors reported 250 to 350 Gb of sequence data and more than 90 million unique TCR beta sequences from some 180 million T cells. Approximately 300 gigabases of sequencing data and tens of millions of unique TCR sequences were included in an early release covering 500 to 750 HLA-typed donors. Because of strong linkage in the cohort, a handful of DR-DQ haplotypes were treated as single units for association and clustering. A later genetic analysis used genome-wide SNP genotypes for about three fifths of the 666 donors, treating that subset as a discovery cohort. Donor age, sex, ethnicity and CMV serostatus were compiled alongside the repertoire data. Rather than drawing on any new phenotypic data, the later analysis identified candidate immune exposures from TCR beta sequences and the way those sequences occurred across donors. To study patterns of TCR occurrence, a later analysis re-analyzed previously published TCR beta repertoires from 650 to 750 donors and added high-resolution HLA genotyping. The genetic ancestry cluster associated with self-reported Caucasian donors included about four fifths of the roughly 360 genotyped donors. Every discovery cohort repertoire had been produced on one sequencing platform. To decide whether each TCR beta V gene segment behaved as functional or pseudogenic, an earlier analysis of approximately 590 of the donors relied on high-throughput TCR beta sequencing. Both class I and class II loci were covered by HLA typing, at four-digit resolution. In addition to the first cohort of around 670 subjects, a separate validation cohort of approximately 130 different subjects was used. Among 398 genotyped donors of the cohort, an average of around 250,000 unique TCR beta nucleotide sequences was sequenced per donor, of which roughly 17% were non-productive. The study used immunosequencing to profile the T cell repertoires of approximately 640 subjects and linked those repertoires to cytomegalovirus serostatus. Typing coverage varied by locus: roughly 620-630 donors for A, B, C, DRB1 and DQB1; approximately 520 for DQA1; more than 600 for DPA1; under 490 for DPB1. To predict cytomegalovirus infection status, the study brought together high-throughput TCR immunosequencing, statistical association of individual TCRs with disease status, and machine learning. The study aimed to test whether signatures of past pathogen exposure could be identified by cataloging public T cell receptors. What the study reported, not specific to this receptor: A further reported finding was that TCR beta sequences accurately predicted the HLA-A and HLA-B alleles for most subjects in the first cohort. A cluster of highly shared sequence variants was judged likely to be a technical artifact of the sequencing pipeline. In the study, 150 to 200 TCR beta chains were listed as associated with cytomegalovirus. At a false discovery rate of 0.05, a later analysis linked approximately 18,000 TCR beta sequences to specific HLA alleles. Compared with equally common non-associated chains, HLA-associated TCR beta chains in a later analysis were more clonally expanded and had lower generation probabilities. Broadly in line with IMGT annotations, most TCR beta V segments showed up in productive rearrangements about 87% or about 30% of the time in an earlier analysis of approximately 600 of the donors. In a later analysis, the rate of TCR association differed among HLA loci, with DRB1 alleles having the most associated TCRs and HLA-C alleles having the fewest. Presence/absence analyses assumed roughly uniform sequencing depth across donors, an assumption that may not hold. When HLA alleles, especially DR and DQ, strongly co-occurred, TCR associations were difficult to assign to individual alleles. Immune exposure information for the cohort was limited to CMV serostatus. Because HLA typing was missing for some donors at each locus, association tests included only the typed subset. According to the authors, the approach could potentially be generalized to other disease states and immunological phenotypes. Most CMV-associated TCR beta chains appeared to be HLA-restricted in a later analysis, and the HLA associations seemed to be driven largely by CMV exposure. A later genetic analysis reported fewer N-insertions in productive TCRs among donors in an Asian-associated ancestry cluster than the roughly 670-donor mean. Several of the top co-occurrence clusters appeared to be linked to parvovirus B19, influenza, CMV and Epstein-Barr virus, according to a later analysis. Only TCR beta chains were sequenced in this cohort, and the absence of alpha or paired-chain data limited detectable features. The classifier was reported to diagnose cytomegalovirus status with high specificity and sensitivity in both the original and validation cohorts. Over 15 rarely observed V segments, including chromosome 9 orphons, were excluded from the earlier analysis of several hundred of the donors because counts were too low. Because the 87-base-pair reads could not distinguish some IMGT-functional V segments, including TRBV6-2 and TRBV6-3, those segments were excluded. Across donors, most TCR sequences were observed very rarely, whereas some public TCRs were present in many individuals. V-gene and J-gene trimming of TCR beta chains was associated with a missense DCLRE1C variant in a later genetic analysis, and the association was replicated in an independent cohort. Linkage disequilibrium might explain the correlated functional status among segregating V segments, but an unknown experimental factor could not be ruled out. In vitro tests confirmed that a few of the cytomegalovirus-associated TCR beta chains recognize cytomegalovirus antigens.

Receptor amplification or capture employed the immunoSEQ multiplex PCR assay. The multiplex PCR relied on a mix of 60 forward primers for TCR Vbeta segments and 13 reverse primers for TCR Jbeta segments. The CDR3 region of rearranged TCR beta genes was amplified from genomic DNA with a multiplex PCR assay. The Illumina HiSeq System was used to sequence the amplified TCR beta libraries as 87-base-pair reads. For the original study's pipeline: Across the 670 or so repertoires, a later analysis counted tens of millions of unique TCR beta chains, 8.5 million to 12 million of which were shared by at least two donors. Raw reads were error-corrected and collapsed into unique sequences by a nearest-neighbor algorithm in which closely related sequences were merged to remove PCR and sequencing errors. V, D and J gene segments were assigned by aligning CDR3 sequences to IMGT reference sequences. For a sequence to be retained, a match of at least six nucleotides was required to both a V gene segment and a J gene segment. Rearrangements were called productive when the CDR3 lacked stop codons and stayed in frame with V and J; all others were non-productive. CDR3 was defined by IMGT convention, running from the second conserved V-encoded cysteine to the conserved J-encoded phenylalanine. The earlier analysis of about 610 of the donors excluded sequences that lacked an unambiguous match to a single V gene segment. An earlier analysis of about 600 of the donors called V segments functional above 56.7% productive rearrangements and segregating when the between-donor standard deviation exceeded 5%. A statistical classification framework was developed to diagnose cytomegalovirus status using the catalog of TCR beta chain sequences. In a later analysis, TCR nucleotide sequences were compared against IMGT/GENE-DB human TR gene sequences so that V and J genes could be assigned. In a later analysis, CDR3 sequences and most-parsimonious VDJ recombination scenarios were assigned using the TCRdist pipeline. In a later analysis, each TCR beta chain was defined by its CDR3 amino acid sequence together with its V-gene family, and reads without a unique V-gene family were excluded. To address suspected cross-contamination and a sequencing artifact, a later analysis removed 592 highly shared, low-generation-probability nucleotide sequences. A later analysis calculated a clonal expansion index for each public chain from normalized within-repertoire ranks of inferred template counts. A later analysis computed generation probabilities with a VDJ recombination model fitted to out-of-frame rearrangements, and checked the results against IGoR. In a later analysis, hypergeometric tests were used to score TCR-TCR, TCR-HLA and TCR-CMV co-occurrence, with a repertoire-size bias correction applied to TCR pairs. In a later analysis, false discovery rates were estimated by permuting HLA or CMV assignments 20 times. In a later analysis, co-occurring TCRs were grouped using DBSCAN, with TCRdist sequence similarity added in when clustering inside HLA-allele-positive subsets. Repertoires with fewer than 30,000 or more than 120,000 public chains, plus five repertoires with anomalous nucleotide sharing, were excluded from co-occurrence clustering. What TCRdb holds here is the immuneACCESS table cut down to in-frame rearrangements. Part of the clones is not present; checked against another copy, under half of the missing clones reflect an unresolved V gene, and the others are unexplained. The V and J calls and clone size come from that table; D and trimming were worked out from the DNA. In this sample the table shows some 150,000 clones, 60% to 70% of which occur a single time. The ten biggest clones cover 7% to 8.5% of the sample.

The CDR3 sequence holds 13 residues, the cysteine and phenylalanine included. Of the read, only the CDR3 DNA is kept; its 39 bases are in frame from base 1. Cut back by 6 bases and 2 bases, the V and J ends lie 7 bases apart. The germline V gene encodes CDR1 LNHDA and CDR2 SQIVND (reference sequence). The cohort consisted of 650 to 850 healthy bone marrow donors. At the time of sampling, all cohort members were nominally healthy, though unrecorded immune exposures were likely present. The donor was CMV seropositive and was included in the group of 250 to 300 seropositive cohort members. A peripheral blood sample was collected from each donor, and TCR beta sequencing was performed on peripheral blood mononuclear cells. Genomic DNA extraction from the blood cell samples was performed with the Qiagen DNeasy Blood Extraction Kit. Details on this clone: Its antigen target is currently unknown. Within one base of it there is no much larger clone, and no base qualities were kept.

The V and J genes are TRBV19 and TRBJ1-4; TRBD1 is perhaps the D gene, given 6 matching bases. Sequences were obtained from PBMCs. The clonotype originates from a woman in her fifties or sixties in good health and CMV-seropositive. Read as DNA, the sequence is TGTGCCAGTAGCGGACAGACTAATGAAAAACTGTTTTTT. Its protein reads: CASSGQTNEKLFF.